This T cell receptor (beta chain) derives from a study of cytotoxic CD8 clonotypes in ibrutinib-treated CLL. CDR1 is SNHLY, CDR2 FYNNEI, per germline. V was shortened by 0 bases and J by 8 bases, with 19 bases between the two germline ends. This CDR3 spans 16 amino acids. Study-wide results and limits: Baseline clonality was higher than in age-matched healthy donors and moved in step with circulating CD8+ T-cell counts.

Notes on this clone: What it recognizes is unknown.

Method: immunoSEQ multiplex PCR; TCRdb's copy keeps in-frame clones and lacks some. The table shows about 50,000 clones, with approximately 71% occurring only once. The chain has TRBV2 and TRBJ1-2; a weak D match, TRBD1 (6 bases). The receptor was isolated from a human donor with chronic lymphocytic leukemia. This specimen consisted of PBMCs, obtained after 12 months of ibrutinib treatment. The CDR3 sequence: CASSEALQWQGSGYTF. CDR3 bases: TGTGCCAGCAGTGAAGCGCTTCAATGGCAGGGGTCGGGCTACACCTTC. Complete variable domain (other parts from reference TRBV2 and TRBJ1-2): EPEVTQTPSHQVTQMGQEVILRCVPISNHLYFYWYRQILGQKVEFLVSFYNNEISEKSEIFDDQFSVERPDGSNFTLKIRSTKLEDSAMYFCASSEALQWQGSGYTFGSGTRLTVV.